These 23 T cell receptor beta chains were sequenced from one sample in a study of blood T cell repertoires in COVID-19. Clones were sequenced by immunoSEQ multiplex PCR, and TCRdb holds only the in-frame ones, with some missing. The table has under 300,000 clones, about 88% seen once. Input material: peripheral blood. The source of these receptors is a man aged 18 to 29 with active or convalescent COVID-19.

The chain carries TRBV6-1 and TRBJ1-1; D is unclear. The germline gives CDR1 MNHNS, CDR2 SASEGT. The CDR3 sequence is 14 residues long. Trimming shortened V by 2 bases and J by 1 base, and 8 bases separated the two germline ends. The CDR3 reads CASSEQQKNTEAFF. The CDR3, as DNA: TGTGCCAGCAGTGAACAACAGAAGAACACTGAAGCTTTCTTT.

This chain uses TRBV27 with TRBJ2-3; 8 nucleotides align to TRBD2. The V and J ends lost 6 bases and 1 base, in that order; junction bases with no gene match: 15. This CDR3 region has 18 residues. Germline-derived CDR1 and CDR2 are MNHEY and SMNVEV (reference sequence). CDR3 in DNA: TGTGCCAGCAGCCATAGGGCCCAGGGCGGGGGGCGCACAGATACGCAGTATTTT. Amino acids: CASSHRAQGGGRTDTQYF.

This CDR3 reads CASSHSGEIPGEQYF. CDR3 DNA: TGTGCCAGCAGTCACAGCGGGGAGATCCCTGGCGAGCAGTACTTC. This sequence joins TRBV6-5 and TRBJ2-7; TRBD2 aligns across 7 bases. This CDR3 is 15 amino acids long. CDR1 MNHEY and CDR2 SVGAGI come from the germline V gene. V was pared by 5 bases and J by 6 bases, with 13 bases of the junction left unmatched.

V gene TRBV4-1 combines with J gene TRBJ2-7, with 9 bases aligning to TRBD2. J lost 3 bases, V lost 1 base, and 4 bases had no gene match. There are 15 residues in the CDR3. The germline V gene has CDR1 MGHRA and CDR2 YSYEKL. This CDR3 reads CASSQGREGYYEQYF. CDR3 nucleotide sequence: TGCGCCAGCAGCCAAGGGCGGGAGGGGTACTACGAGCAGTACTTC.

This sequence joins TRBV3-1 (or the pseudogene TRBV3-2) and TRBJ2-1; 10 bases line up with TRBD2. Germline loops: CDR1 LGHDT, CDR2 YNNKEL (reference sequence). V lost 8 bases, J lost 3 bases, and 7 bases stayed unmatched. CDR3 length equals 15 residues. In DNA form, the CDR3 reads TGTGCCAGCTCCTGGACTAGCGGAAACTACAATGAGCAGTTCTTC. Its translation is CASSWTSGNYNEQFF.

This chain joins TRBV24-1 and TRBJ2-3, with D tentatively TRBD2 (6 bases). The V end lost 7 bases, the J end lost 3 bases, and 10 bases lay between the germline ends. CDR3 length equals 13 residues. Germline values: CDR1 KGHDR, CDR2 SFDVKD. CDR3 in DNA: TGTGCCACCAGCGGGACTCCTACAGATACGCAGTATTTT. Translating gives CATSGTPTDTQYF.

The V call is TRBV19, the J call TRBJ2-3; maybe TRBD2 (6 bases). Germline CDR1 and CDR2: LNHDA and SQIVND (reference sequence). V lost 5 bases and J lost 2, with 11 bases in between. This CDR3 spans 14 amino acids. As DNA, the CDR3 is TGTGCCAGTAGTGCGGGGCAGACCACAGATACGCAGTATTTT. Its translation is CASSAGQTTDTQYF.

V usage is TRBV19 and J usage is TRBJ1-1, with 9 bases matching TRBD1. The junction had 6 bases not matched to a gene; V was cut back by 6 bases and J by 4 bases. There are 14 residues in the CDR3. Germline V gene sequence: CDR1 LNHDA, CDR2 SQIVND (reference sequence). CDR3 loop: CASRGDRASTEAFF. The CDR3 nucleotides are TGTGCCAGTAGAGGGGACAGGGCCAGCACTGAAGCTTTCTTT.

This clone has only one observation. V gene TRBV7-3 combines with J gene TRBJ2-2, with 9 bases fitting TRBD1. The CDR3 has 16 residues. V lost 5 bases to trimming and J lost 4 bases; unmatched junction nucleotides: 8. The V gene's germline CDR1 is SGHTA and CDR2 FQGTGA. Here the CDR3 DNA reads TGTGCCAGCAGCACATCCGGGACAGGGCCCACCGGGGAGCTGTTTTTT. Translated: CASSTSGTGPTGELFF. The whole variable domain, filled in from reference TRBV7-3 and TRBJ2-2, reads GAGVSQTPSNKVTEKGKYVELRCDPISGHTALYWYRQSLGQGPEFLIYFQGTGAADDSGLPNDRFFAVRPEGSVSTLKIQRTERGDSAVYLCASSTSGTGPTGELFFGEGSRLTVL.

This sequence joins TRBV9 and TRBJ1-1; D is ambiguous. The V and J ends lost 3 bases and 0 bases respectively, with 6 bases between them. CDR3 size: 13 residues. Germline V gives CDR1 SGDLS, CDR2 YYNGEE. In DNA, the CDR3 is TGTGCCAGCAGCGGACACTTGAACACTGAAGCTTTCTTT. This gives the protein CASSGHLNTEAFF.

The chain joins TRBV3-1 (or the pseudogene TRBV3-2) to TRBJ1-5; a possible D gene is TRBD1 (6 bases). CDR3 size: 13 residues. The germline V gene encodes CDR1 LGHDT and CDR2 YNNKEL (reference sequence). V lost 2 bases and J lost 8, with 10 bases in between. Here the CDR3 DNA reads TGTGCCAGCAGCCAAAACAGGGTAGAGCCCCAGCATTTT. This gives the protein CASSQNRVEPQHF.

The gene calls are TRBV11-3 and TRBJ1-2; no clear D. V was cut by 8 bases and J by 8 bases, with 18 bases left in between. The CDR3 sequence is 13 residues long. Germline V gives CDR1 SGHNT, CDR2 YENEEA. The CDR3 DNA reads as TGTGCCAGCGAAGAGACTGACGACGGGGGCTACACCTTC. This translates into CASEETDDGGYTF.

V and J are TRBV28 and TRBJ1-5; TRBD1 agrees at 8 bases. V trimming: 4 bases; J trimming: 9 bases; junction bases outside the gene matches: 8. The CDR3 length is 14 residues. From germline, CDR1 is MDHEN and CDR2 SYDVKM. The CDR3 bases are TGTGCCAGCAGTTCATACAGGGGGATCACGCCCCAGCATTTT. As protein: CASSSYRGITPQHF.

The chain links TRBV5-4 to TRBJ1-6; D remains unclear. Germline CDR1 is SGHNT and CDR2 is YYREEE (reference sequence). Trimming took off 0 bases at V and 2 bases at J, with 6 bases between the two ends. This CDR3 has 15 amino acids. CDR3 sequence reads: CASSLDITYNSPLHF. CDR3 DNA: TGTGCCAGCAGCTTGGACATCACCTATAATTCACCCCTCCACTTT.

The CDR3 region is CASSLSLGAQSYEQFF. DNA for the CDR3: TGTGCCAGCAGCTTAAGTTTAGGGGCCCAATCATATGAGCAGTTCTTC. This sequence joins TRBV7-2 and TRBJ2-1; D is perhaps TRBD1 (5 bases). The V gene lost 2 bases and the J gene lost 8 bases, with 19 bases spanning the gap. CDR3 length equals 16 residues. The germline V gene encodes CDR1 SGHTA and CDR2 FQGNSA.

The CDR3: CASSARETDTQYF. The CDR3 DNA reads TGTGCCAGCAGTGCCCGGGAGACAGATACGCAGTATTTT. V gene TRBV12-3 or TRBV12-4 combines with J gene TRBJ2-3; D possibly corresponds to TRBD2 (6 bases). There are 13 residues in the CDR3. V gave up 5 bases and J gave up 3 bases, with 9 bases separating them.

The chain is built from TRBV6-2 or TRBV6-3 and TRBJ2-5; D gene unclear. Germline V gives CDR1 MNHEY, CDR2 SVGEGT. The CDR3 is 11 residues long. V was trimmed by 4 bases and J by 5 bases, leaving 5 bases between them. The CDR3 DNA follows: TGTGCCAGCAGTTCTAGTGAGACCCAGTACTTC. It yields the protein CASSSSETQYF.

The gene calls are TRBV27 and TRBJ2-1; 15 bases are shared with TRBD2. V lost 6 bases and J lost 8; bases outside the gene matches: 5. The CDR3 totals 15 residues. CDR1 and CDR2 (germline): MNHEY, SMNVEV (reference sequence). CDR3 sequence (DNA): TGTGCCAGCAGGGAGCGGACTAGCGGGGGGGATGAGCAGTTCTTC. It specifies CASRERTSGGDEQFF.

This chain uses TRBV6-5 with TRBJ1-5; D might be TRBD1 (5 bases). V was cut by 2 bases and J by 7 bases, with 15 bases left in between. Germline values: CDR1 MNHEY, CDR2 SVGAGI. The CDR3 runs 15 residues. The CDR3 DNA reads as TGTGCCAGCAGTTACGACAGATCAGGAGGGCAGCCCCAGCATTTT. Translated: CASSYDRSGGQPQHF.

The chain has TRBV7-6 and TRBJ2-3; D remains ambiguous. Germline V CDR1 and CDR2: SGHVS, FNYEAQ. Trimming took 0 bases from V and 0 from J, leaving 10 bases between them. This CDR3 has 16 residues. The CDR3 region is CASSLAQASSTDTQYF. CDR3 DNA sequence: TGTGCCAGCAGCTTAGCCCAGGCGTCTAGCACAGATACGCAGTATTTT.

The rearrangement joins TRBV6-5 to TRBJ1-5; D gene uncertain. Germline values: CDR1 MNHEY, CDR2 SVGAGI. V lost 0 bases and J 7 bases, leaving 10 bases between the germline ends. The CDR3 is 14 residues long. This chain's CDR3 is CASSYSYPEQPQHF. Here the CDR3 DNA reads TGTGCCAGCAGTTACTCCTACCCCGAACAGCCCCAGCATTTT.

In this sample, this clone turned up once. The chain carries TRBV27 and TRBJ2-1, with D perhaps matching TRBD1 (5 bases). The CDR3 loop spans 13 amino acids. V was cut by 3 bases and J by 9 bases, with 12 bases left in between. Per germline, CDR1 MNHEY and CDR2 SMNVEV (reference sequence). CDR3: CASSFSGLVEQFF. The CDR3 DNA sequence: TGTGCCAGCAGTTTTTCAGGGTTGGTTGAGCAGTTCTTC.

The chain combines TRBV7-9 with TRBJ1-2; 9 bases are a match to TRBD1. The CDR3 has 12 residues. The V gene's germline CDR1 is SEHNR and CDR2 FQNEAQ (reference sequence). The trim removed 6 bases at V and 6 bases at J, leaving 2 bases unmatched. The CDR3 sequence: CASRGQGDGYTF. The CDR3 nucleotides are TGTGCCAGCAGGGGACAGGGCGATGGCTACACCTTC. Using reference TRBV7-9 and TRBJ1-2 for the parts outside the CDR3, the full variable domain is DTGVSQNPRHKITKRGQNVTFRCDPISEHNRLYWYRQTLGQGPEFLTYFQNEAQLEKSRLLSDRFSAERPKGSFSTLEIQRTEQGDSAMYLCASRGQGDGYTFGSGTRLTVV.